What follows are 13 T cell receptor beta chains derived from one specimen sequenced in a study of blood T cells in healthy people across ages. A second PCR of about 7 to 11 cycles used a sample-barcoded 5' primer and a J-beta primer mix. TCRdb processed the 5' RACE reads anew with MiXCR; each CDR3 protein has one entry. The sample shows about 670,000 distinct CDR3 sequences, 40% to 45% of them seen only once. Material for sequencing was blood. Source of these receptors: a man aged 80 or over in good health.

The CDR3 DNA sequence: TGTGCCAGCAGTCGCCGGACGGTTGGGAACGAGCAGTACTTC. Protein product: CASSRRTVGNEQYF. The V gene is TRBV28, the J gene TRBJ2-7; D is ambiguous. Trimming cost V 5 bases and J 5 bases, with 16 bases left between them. This CDR3 has 14 residues. CDR1 is MDHEN, CDR2 SYDVKM, per germline.

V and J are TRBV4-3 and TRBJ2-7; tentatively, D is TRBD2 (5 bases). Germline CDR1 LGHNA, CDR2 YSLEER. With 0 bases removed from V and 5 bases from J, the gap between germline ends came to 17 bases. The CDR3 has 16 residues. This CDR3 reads CASSQDKLAGGDEQYF. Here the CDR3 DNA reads TGCGCCAGCAGCCAAGATAAGCTAGCAGGAGGAGACGAGCAGTACTTC.

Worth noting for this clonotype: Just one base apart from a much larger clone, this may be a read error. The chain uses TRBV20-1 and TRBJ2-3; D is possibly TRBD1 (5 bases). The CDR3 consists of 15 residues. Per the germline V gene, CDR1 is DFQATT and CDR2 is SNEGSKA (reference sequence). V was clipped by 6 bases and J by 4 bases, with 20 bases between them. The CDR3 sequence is CSAGGSTGRADTQYF. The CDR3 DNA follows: TGCAGTGCGGGTGGGTCCACAGGCCGAGCAGATACGCAGTATTTT.

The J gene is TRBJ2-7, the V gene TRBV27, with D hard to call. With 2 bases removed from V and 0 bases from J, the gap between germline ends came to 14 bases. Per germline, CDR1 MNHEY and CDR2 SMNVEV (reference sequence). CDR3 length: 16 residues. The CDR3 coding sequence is TGTGCCAGCAGTTTAAAACACAGCGCCACCTCCTACGAGCAGTACTTC. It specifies CASSLKHSATSYEQYF.

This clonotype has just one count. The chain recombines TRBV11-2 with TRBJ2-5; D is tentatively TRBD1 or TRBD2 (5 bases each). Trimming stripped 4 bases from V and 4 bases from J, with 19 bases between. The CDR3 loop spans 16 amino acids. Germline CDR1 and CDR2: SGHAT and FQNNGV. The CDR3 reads CASSSGRGAFLETQYF. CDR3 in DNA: TGTGCCAGCAGCTCCGGTAGAGGGGCATTCTTAGAGACCCAGTACTTC.

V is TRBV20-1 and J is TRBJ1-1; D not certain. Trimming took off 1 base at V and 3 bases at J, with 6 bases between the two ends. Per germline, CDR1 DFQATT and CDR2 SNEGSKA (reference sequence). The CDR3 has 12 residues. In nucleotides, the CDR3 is TGCAGTGCTAGAGTAGGGCACACTGAAGCTTTCTTT. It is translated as CSARVGHTEAFF.

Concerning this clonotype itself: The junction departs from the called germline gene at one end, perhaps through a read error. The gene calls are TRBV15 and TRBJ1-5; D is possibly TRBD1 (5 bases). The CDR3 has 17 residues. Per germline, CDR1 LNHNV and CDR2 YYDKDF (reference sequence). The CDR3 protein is CATSRDRGEGRNQLQHF. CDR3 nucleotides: TGTGCCACCAGCAGAGATCGGGGGGAAGGACGCAATCAGCTCCAGCATTTT.

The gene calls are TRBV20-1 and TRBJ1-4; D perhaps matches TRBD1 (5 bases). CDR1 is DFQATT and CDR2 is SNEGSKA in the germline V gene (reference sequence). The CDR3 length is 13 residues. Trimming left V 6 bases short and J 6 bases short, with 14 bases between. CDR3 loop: CSARDPADEKLFF. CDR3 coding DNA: TGCAGTGCCAGGGACCCTGCAGATGAAAAACTGTTTTTT.

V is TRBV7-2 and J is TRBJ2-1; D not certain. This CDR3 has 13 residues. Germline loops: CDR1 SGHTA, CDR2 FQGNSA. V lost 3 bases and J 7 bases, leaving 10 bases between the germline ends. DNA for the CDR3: TGTGCCAGCAGCTTTCGAGCGTTAAATGAGCAGTTCTTC. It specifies CASSFRALNEQFF.

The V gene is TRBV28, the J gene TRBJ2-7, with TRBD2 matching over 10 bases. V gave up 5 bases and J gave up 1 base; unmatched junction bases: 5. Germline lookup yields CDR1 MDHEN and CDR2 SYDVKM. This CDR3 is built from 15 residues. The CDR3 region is CASSRVAGGSYEQYF. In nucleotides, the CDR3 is TGTGCCAGCAGTCGGGTAGCGGGAGGATCCTACGAGCAGTACTTC.

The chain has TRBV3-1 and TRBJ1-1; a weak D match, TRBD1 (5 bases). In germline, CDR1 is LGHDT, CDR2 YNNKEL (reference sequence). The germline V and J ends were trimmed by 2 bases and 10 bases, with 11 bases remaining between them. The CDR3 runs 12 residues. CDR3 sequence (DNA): TGTGCCAGCAGCCAACCGGGGGAATCAGCTTTCTTT. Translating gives CASSQPGESAFF.

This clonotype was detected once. The CDR3 sequence: CAWRGETQYF. DNA for the CDR3: TGTGCCTGGAGGGGAGAGACCCAGTACTTC. This chain joins TRBV30 and TRBJ2-5; no clear D. The length of the CDR3 is 10 residues. Germline lookup yields CDR1 GTSNPN and CDR2 SVGIG (reference sequence). Deletions cut 3 bases from V and 4 bases from J, with 3 bases between.

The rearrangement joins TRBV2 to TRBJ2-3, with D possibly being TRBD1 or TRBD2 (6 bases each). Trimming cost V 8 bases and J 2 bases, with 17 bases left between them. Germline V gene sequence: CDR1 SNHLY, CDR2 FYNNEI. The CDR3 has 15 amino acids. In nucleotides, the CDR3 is TGTGCCAGCTTTATCGGGGGCCGCCTCACAGATACGCAGTATTTT. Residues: CASFIGGRLTDTQYF.